Presented here are 26 T cell receptor beta chains from one specimen sequenced in a study of shared clonotypes between healthy human individuals. Assay used: immunoSEQ multiplex PCR; TCRdb lists only in-frame clones, some missing. The sample records some 550,000 clones, approximately 97% being singletons. The material sequenced was naive CD4+ T cells sorted from blood. Subset defined: CD45RA+ positively selected. The receptors shown here come from a woman in her thirties in good health.

V is TRBV7-2 and J is TRBJ2-5; tentatively, D is TRBD2 (5 bases). Germline lookup yields CDR1 SGHTA and CDR2 FQGNSA. V lost 3 bases and J lost 5, with 10 bases in between. The CDR3 is made up of 13 amino acids. CDR3 region: CASSFKGVETQYF. The CDR3 region has the DNA TGTGCCAGCAGCTTCAAGGGAGTCGAGACCCAGTACTTC.

The rearrangement links TRBV5-1 to TRBJ2-7, with D unclear. Germline CDR1 SGHRS, CDR2 YFSETQ. CDR3 length: 14 amino acids. Between the trimmed V and J ends, which lost 1 base and 4 bases, there was a span of 12 bases. The CDR3 sequence: CASSLLPLGYEQYF. Written as DNA, the CDR3 is TGCGCCAGCAGCTTGTTGCCGTTAGGGTACGAGCAGTACTTC. The variable domain in full, completed from reference TRBV5-1 and TRBJ2-7, reads KAGVTQTPRYLIKTRGQQVTLSCSPISGHRSVSWYQQTPGQGLQFLFEYFSETQRNKGNFPGRFSGRQFSNSRSEMNVSTLELGDSALYLCASSLLPLGYEQYFGPGTRLTVT.

The chain links TRBV6-6 to TRBJ2-6; 7 bases line up with TRBD2. Germline CDR1 reads MNHNY; CDR2 reads SVGAGI (reference sequence). The CDR3 is 15 amino acids. J gave up 4 bases and V 5 bases, and 5 bases lay outside the gene matches. CDR3 nucleotides: TGTGCCAGCAGTCCTTTAGCGGGCGGGGCCAACGTCCTGACTTTC. Translating gives CASSPLAGGANVLTF.

The V and J genes are TRBV2 and TRBJ1-1, with D uncertain. This CDR3 spans 14 amino acids. Germline lookup yields CDR1 SNHLY and CDR2 FYNNEI. The V end lost 1 base, the J end lost 1 base, and 7 bases lay between the germline ends. The CDR3 region has the DNA TGTGCCAGCAGTGAAGTAAACAGGAACACTGAAGCTTTCTTT. Translated, it gives CASSEVNRNTEAFF.

The chain recombines TRBV28 with TRBJ2-3; D may match TRBD1 or TRBD2 (6 bases each). The V end lost 1 base, the J end lost 0 bases, and 14 bases lay between the germline ends. Germline V gives CDR1 MDHEN, CDR2 SYDVKM. This CDR3 has 17 amino acids. The CDR3 nucleotides are TGTGCCAGCAGTTTATTGGGGGCGGGATTAAGCACAGATACGCAGTATTTT. Translating gives CASSLLGAGLSTDTQYF.

The gene calls are TRBV7-2 and TRBJ2-5; 9 nucleotides align to TRBD1. The J call may not be correct, given that the DNA end is closer to TRBJ2-7. Germline CDR1 is SGHTA and CDR2 is FQGNSA. The CDR3 contains 14 residues. Here the CDR3 reads CASTKYRGLYEQYF. Here the CDR3 DNA reads TGTGCCAGCACCAAGTACAGGGGGCTCTACGAGCAGTACTTC.

The chain recombines TRBV28 with TRBJ1-4; D ambiguous. The V gene lost 6 bases and the J gene lost 8 bases, with 16 bases spanning the gap. This CDR3 has 14 amino acids. Germline CDR1 is MDHEN and CDR2 is SYDVKM. The CDR3 region is CASRSALIGEKLFF. The CDR3 region has the DNA TGTGCCAGCAGATCAGCTTTAATTGGAGAAAAACTGTTTTTT.

The V gene is TRBV2, the J gene TRBJ2-7, with 15 bases matching TRBD2. CDR1 SNHLY and CDR2 FYNNEI come from the germline V gene. This CDR3 is 17 amino acids long. V lost 5 bases and J lost 3; bases outside the gene matches: 8. Written as DNA, the CDR3 is TGTGCCAGCAGTAATACGGGACTAGCGGGGGGAAACTACGAGCAGTACTTC. Its protein is CASSNTGLAGGNYEQYF.

The CDR3 reads CASSYLKNYEQYF. CDR3 coding DNA: TGTGCCAGTAGTTACCTGAAGAACTACGAGCAGTACTTC. The chain joins TRBV19 to TRBJ2-7; no clear D. The V end lost 5 bases, the J end lost 3 bases, and 11 bases lay between the germline ends. Germline V lookup: CDR1 LNHDA, CDR2 SQIVND (reference sequence). The CDR3 is made up of 13 amino acids.

This chain links TRBV4-1 with TRBJ1-5; 8 bases line up with TRBD1. The V gene end was trimmed by 0 bases and the J gene end by 10 bases; junction bases not matched to a gene: 5. The CDR3 is 14 residues long. Germline V gene lookup returns CDR1 MGHRA and CDR2 YSYEKL. Here the CDR3 reads CASSQEYRGSPQHF. In DNA, the CDR3 is TGCGCCAGCAGCCAAGAGTACAGGGGGAGCCCCCAGCATTTT.

This chain uses TRBV2 with TRBJ1-5; D may be TRBD1 (5 bases). V was cut by 3 bases and J by 6 bases, with 12 bases left in between. The CDR3 contains 14 residues. Germline V CDR1 and CDR2: SNHLY, FYNNEI. For the CDR3, the DNA is TGTGCCAGCAGTGAGGGGCACGAAGGTCAGCCCCAGCATTTT. As protein: CASSEGHEGQPQHF. Filled out from reference TRBV2 and TRBJ1-5, the complete variable domain reads EPEVTQTPSHQVTQMGQEVILRCVPISNHLYFYWYRQILGQKVEFLVSFYNNEISEKSEIFDDQFSVERPDGSNFTLKIRSTKLEDSAMYFCASSEGHEGQPQHFGDGTRLSIL.

The chain couples TRBV29-1 to TRBJ1-4; a weak D match, TRBD1 (5 bases). Germline loops: CDR1 SQVTM, CDR2 ANQGSEA. The CDR3 has 14 residues. Trimming removed 4 bases from V and 7 bases from J, with 16 bases in between. CDR3 protein: CSVGRRGVGEKLFF. CDR3 sequence (DNA): TGCAGCGTTGGCCGGCGGGGGGTGGGTGAAAAACTGTTTTTT.

Of note for this clone: In the same sample, other DNA sequences code for this CDR3. This sequence joins TRBV28 and TRBJ2-7, with D uncertain. Germline V gene sequence: CDR1 MDHEN, CDR2 SYDVKM. CDR3 length equals 11 residues. V lost 4 bases and J lost 7, with 8 bases in between. The CDR3 reads CASSSRGEQYF. CDR3 DNA: TGTGCCAGCAGTTCCCGCGGAGAGCAGTACTTC. Based on the CDR3 plus reference TRBV28 and TRBJ2-7, the full variable domain is DVKVTQSSRYLVKRTGEKVFLECVQDMDHENMFWYRQDPGLGLRLIYFSYDVKMKEKGDIPEGYSVSREKKERFSLILESASTNQTSMYLCASSSRGEQYFGPGTRLTVT.

The rearrangement links TRBV18 to TRBJ2-7, with D possibly being TRBD2 (5 bases). The CDR3 runs to 15 residues. CDR1 is KGHSH and CDR2 is LQKENI in the germline V gene. The V and J ends lost 5 bases and 3 bases respectively, with 17 bases between them. The CDR3 region is CASSIPGSLIYEQYF. CDR3 bases: TGTGCCAGCTCAATTCCGGGATCTCTCATCTACGAGCAGTACTTC.

CDR3 residues: CAISDPIGLGEAYEQYF. CDR3 DNA sequence: TGTGCCATCAGTGATCCAATTGGTCTGGGGGAGGCCTACGAGCAGTACTTC. The rearrangement joins TRBV10-3 to TRBJ2-7; a possible D gene is TRBD2 (6 bases). Per the germline V gene, CDR1 is ENHRY and CDR2 is SYGVKD. The ends were cut back, 3 bases at V and 2 bases at J, with 20 bases in the middle. The CDR3 is 17 residues long.

The chain has TRBV21-1 and TRBJ2-1; the D call of TRBD2 is as the table states it, not checked on the DNA. TRBV21-1 is a known pseudogene. The CDR3 has 16 amino acids. DNA of the CDR3: TGTGCCAGCGTACTAGCGGGATCAAGGTCCTACAATGAGCAGTTCTTC. This encodes CASVLAGSRSYNEQFF.

This chain uses TRBV28 with TRBJ2-3; tentative D call: TRBD2 (6 bases). This CDR3 has 16 residues. Germline V gives CDR1 MDHEN, CDR2 SYDVKM. Trimming pared 1 base from V and 3 bases from J, leaving 14 bases between. CDR3: CASSLFSTSGTDTQYF. CDR3 nucleotide sequence: TGTGCCAGCAGTTTATTCTCGACAAGCGGGACAGATACGCAGTATTTT.

The J gene is TRBJ2-7, the V gene TRBV7-6; 9 bases are shared with TRBD2. Germline V gives CDR1 SGHVS, CDR2 FNYEAQ. V was pared by 4 bases and J by 3 bases, with 13 bases of the junction left unmatched. The CDR3 spans 17 residues. In nucleotides, the CDR3 is TGTGCCAGCAGCTCAACACTGAACGGGACTAGCTTCTACGAGCAGTACTTC. Its protein is CASSSTLNGTSFYEQYF.

This clone has only one observation. The V call is TRBV5-1, the J call TRBJ2-1; D is ambiguous. CDR1 is SGHRS, CDR2 YFSETQ, per germline. The CDR3 sequence is 11 residues long. V was shortened by 5 bases and J by 4 bases, with 4 bases between the two germline ends. CDR3 DNA sequence: TGCGCCAGCAGAAGTTACAATGAGCAGTTCTTC. It codes for CASRSYNEQFF.

The J gene is TRBJ2-2, the V gene TRBV18; D is ambiguous. The germline V gene has CDR1 KGHSH and CDR2 LQKENI. The V and J ends lost 4 bases and 8 bases respectively, with 14 bases between them. This CDR3 is 14 amino acids long. CDR3 sequence: CASSQTDPPGELFF. Written as DNA, the CDR3 is TGTGCCAGCTCACAGACCGACCCCCCGGGGGAGCTGTTTTTT.

The V and J genes are TRBV25-1 and TRBJ2-1, with D possibly TRBD1 on 6 matching bases. Germline CDR1 reads MGHDK; CDR2 reads SYGVNS. V was clipped by 1 base and J by 3 bases, with 10 bases between them. The CDR3 length is 15 residues. CDR3 bases: TGTGCCAGCAGTGAATTTAGAGGGGGCTACAATGAGCAGTTCTTC. Translated: CASSEFRGGYNEQFF.

The rearrangement joins TRBV21-1 to TRBJ1-5. TRBV21-1 is a pseudogene locus. This CDR3 has 18 amino acids. The DNA for the CDR3 is TGTGCCAGCAGCAAAAAAGGTAAGAAAGTAGGGTCCAATCAGCCCCAGCATTTT. Its protein product is CASSKKGKKVGSNQPQHF.

The genes are TRBV14 and TRBJ2-1; no reliable D call. V lost 5 bases, J lost 6 bases, and 11 bases lay in between. The CDR3 covers 13 residues. The V gene's germline CDR1 is SGHDN and CDR2 FVKESK. The CDR3 protein is CASSSTSSNEQFF. The CDR3 nucleotides are TGTGCCAGCAGCTCGACTTCATCCAATGAGCAGTTCTTC.

The rearrangement links TRBV15 to TRBJ2-3; TRBD2 aligns across 10 bases. V was pared by 5 bases and J by 2 bases, with 7 bases of the junction left unmatched. From germline, CDR1 is LNHNV and CDR2 YYDKDF (reference sequence). This CDR3 comprises 16 residues. The CDR3 here is CATSLGLAAATDTQYF. The CDR3 bases are TGTGCCACCAGCCTTGGACTAGCGGCGGCCACAGATACGCAGTATTTT.

The chain combines TRBV27 with TRBJ2-7, with 7 bases lining up with TRBD1. Trimming at V came to 4 bases and at J to 2 bases, leaving 8 bases not matched to a gene. This CDR3 contains 15 residues. Germline V gene lookup returns CDR1 MNHEY and CDR2 SMNVEV (reference sequence). The CDR3: CASSSTPGGPYEQYF. Here the CDR3 DNA reads TGTGCCAGCAGTTCCACCCCAGGGGGTCCCTACGAGCAGTACTTC.

The rearrangement joins TRBV25-1 to TRBJ2-5; 15 bases match TRBD2. The CDR3 length is 16 residues. V shed 2 bases, J shed 11 bases, and the junction held 9 bases outside the gene matches. Looked up from germline, CDR1 is MGHDK and CDR2 is SYGVNS. The DNA of the CDR3 is TGTGCCAGCAGTGAACTAAGGACTAGCGGGAGGGGGGAGCAGTACTTC. Amino acids: CASSELRTSGRGEQYF.